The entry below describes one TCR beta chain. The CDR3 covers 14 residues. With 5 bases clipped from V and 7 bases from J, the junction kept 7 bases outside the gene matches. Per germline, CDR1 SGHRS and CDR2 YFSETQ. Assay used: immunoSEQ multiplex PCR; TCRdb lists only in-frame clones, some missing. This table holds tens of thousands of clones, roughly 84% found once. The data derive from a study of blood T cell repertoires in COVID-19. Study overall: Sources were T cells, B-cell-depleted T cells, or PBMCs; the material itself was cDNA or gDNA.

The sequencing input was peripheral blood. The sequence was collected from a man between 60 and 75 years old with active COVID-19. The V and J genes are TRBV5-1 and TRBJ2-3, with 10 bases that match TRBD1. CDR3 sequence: CASRPTGGQHTQYF. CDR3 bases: TGCGCCAGCAGGCCGACAGGGGGCCAACATACGCAGTATTTT.